The T cell receptor (beta chain) described here comes from a study of Graves' ophthalmopathy and Graves' hyperthyroidism. This clonotype was counted many times. Transcripts of RNA were the source for amplifying TCR beta CDR3 regions. First-round RT-PCR relied on HTBI primers, and a second-round multiplex PCR came next. MiXCR, applied by TCRdb to the multiplex PCR reads, yields one record per CDR3 protein. The sample consists of about 660,000 distinct CDR3 sequences, about two fifths of them appearing once. The germline V gene has CDR1 ENHRY and CDR2 SYGVKD. The CDR3 contains 14 residues. V lost 10 bases and J 3 bases, leaving 19 bases between the germline ends.

The source is an adult man with Graves' ophthalmopathy. The rearrangement links TRBV10-3 to TRBJ2-7; D perhaps matches TRBD2 (6 bases). Specimen: peripheral blood. In DNA form, the CDR3 reads TGTGCCACCAGCCCGCGGGACTCGAACTACGAGCAGTACTTC. Encoded protein: CATSPRDSNYEQYF.